Shown below are 2 T cell receptor beta chains from a single sample sequenced in a study of Ad26.COV2.S vaccination and SARS-CoV-2 variants. The table came from immunoSEQ multiplex PCR; TCRdb's copy has only in-frame clones and leaves some out. Of around 450,000 clones in the sample, approximately 90% were seen once. Described treatment: about 20 received Ad26.COV2.S at low or high dose, single or two shots; about 5 received placebo; per-sample allocation not given. Sample collection was performed on day 63 after the first vaccine or placebo injection. This material consisted of peripheral blood, taken in a trial of Ad26.COV2.S vaccine versus placebo. The receptors shown here come from a person aged 18-60 years who received the Ad26.COV2.S COVID-19 vaccine or a placebo.

V and J are TRBV21-1 and TRBJ1-1; the table assigns TRBD1, which was not confirmed against the DNA. TRBV21-1 is classified as a pseudogene. The CDR3 consists of 20 residues. The DNA of the CDR3 is TGTGCCAGCAGCAAGGGTCACAGGGAATTCAATAAAGGGGCGAGCACTGAAGCTTTCTTT. It yields the protein CASSKGHREFNKGASTEAFF.

The DNA for the CDR3 is TGTGCCACCAGCACCCTCGGAGGCCCGGCCAAAAACATTCAGTACTTC. Translation: CATSTLGGPAKNIQYF. The chain uses TRBV15 and TRBJ2-4; weak D call: TRBD2 (5 bases). The V end was cut by 4 bases, the J end by 1 base, with 14 bases between. Germline V gene lookup returns CDR1 LNHNV and CDR2 YYDKDF (reference sequence). There are 16 residues in the CDR3.